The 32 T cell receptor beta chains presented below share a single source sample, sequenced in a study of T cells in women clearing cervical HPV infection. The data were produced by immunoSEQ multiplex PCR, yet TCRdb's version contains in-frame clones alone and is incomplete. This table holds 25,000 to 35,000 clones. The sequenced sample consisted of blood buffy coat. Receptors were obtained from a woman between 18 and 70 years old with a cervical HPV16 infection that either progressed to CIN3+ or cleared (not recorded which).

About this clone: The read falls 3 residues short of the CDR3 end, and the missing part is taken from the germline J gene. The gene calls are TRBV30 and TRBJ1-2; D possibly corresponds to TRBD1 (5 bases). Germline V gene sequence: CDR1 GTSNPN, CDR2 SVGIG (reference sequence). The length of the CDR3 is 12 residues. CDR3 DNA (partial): TGTGCCTGGAGTGTACATGGGGCGGGC. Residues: CAWSVHGAG. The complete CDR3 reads CAWSVHGAGYTF.

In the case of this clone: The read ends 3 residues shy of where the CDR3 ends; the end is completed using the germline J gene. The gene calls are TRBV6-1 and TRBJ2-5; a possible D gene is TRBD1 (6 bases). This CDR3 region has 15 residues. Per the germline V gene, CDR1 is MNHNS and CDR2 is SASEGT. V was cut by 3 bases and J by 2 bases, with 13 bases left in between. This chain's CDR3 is CASSEGAAAQETQYF. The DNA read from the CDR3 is TGTGCCAGCAGTGAGGGGGCGGCAGCTCAAGAGACC.

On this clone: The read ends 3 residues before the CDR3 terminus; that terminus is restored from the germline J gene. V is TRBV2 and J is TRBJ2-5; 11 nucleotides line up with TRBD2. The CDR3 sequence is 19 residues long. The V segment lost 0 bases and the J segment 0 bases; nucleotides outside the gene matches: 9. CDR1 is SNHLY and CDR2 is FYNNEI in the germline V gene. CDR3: CASSEAPPTSGGYQETQYF. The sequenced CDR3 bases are TGTGCCAGCAGTGAAGCGCCCCCCACTAGCGGGGGATACCAAGAGACC.

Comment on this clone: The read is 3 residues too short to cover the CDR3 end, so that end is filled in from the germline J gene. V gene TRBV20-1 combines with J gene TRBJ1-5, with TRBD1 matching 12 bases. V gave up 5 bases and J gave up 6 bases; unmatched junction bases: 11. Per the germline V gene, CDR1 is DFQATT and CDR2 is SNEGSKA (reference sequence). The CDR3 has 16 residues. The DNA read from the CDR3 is TGCAGTGCTGGGACCTCGGGACAGGGGGCTTTTCAGCCC. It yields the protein CSAGTSGQGAFQP. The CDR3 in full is CSAGTSGQGAFQPQHF.

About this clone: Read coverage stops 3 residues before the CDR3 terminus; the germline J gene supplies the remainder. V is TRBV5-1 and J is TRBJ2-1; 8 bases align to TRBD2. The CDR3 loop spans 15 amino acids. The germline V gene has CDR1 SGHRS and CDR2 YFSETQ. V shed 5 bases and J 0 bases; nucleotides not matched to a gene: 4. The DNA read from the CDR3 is TGCGCCAGCAGACTAAGCGGGAGCTCCTACAATGAG. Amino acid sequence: CASRLSGSSYNE. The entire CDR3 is CASRLSGSSYNEQFF. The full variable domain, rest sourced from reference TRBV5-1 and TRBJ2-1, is KAGVTQTPRYLIKTRGQQVTLSCSPISGHRSVSWYQQTPGQGLQFLFEYFSETQRNKGNFPGRFSGRQFSNSRSEMNVSTLELGDSALYLCASRLSGSSYNEQFFGPGTRLTVL.

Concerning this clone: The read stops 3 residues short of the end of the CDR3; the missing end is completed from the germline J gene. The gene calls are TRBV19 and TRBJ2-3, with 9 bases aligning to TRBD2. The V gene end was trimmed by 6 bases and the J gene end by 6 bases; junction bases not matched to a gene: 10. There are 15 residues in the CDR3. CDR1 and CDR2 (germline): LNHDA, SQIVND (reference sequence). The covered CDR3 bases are TGTGCCAGTAGCAAGGGACTAGCAGGGAGGGATACG. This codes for CASSKGLAGRDT. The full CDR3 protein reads CASSKGLAGRDTQYF.

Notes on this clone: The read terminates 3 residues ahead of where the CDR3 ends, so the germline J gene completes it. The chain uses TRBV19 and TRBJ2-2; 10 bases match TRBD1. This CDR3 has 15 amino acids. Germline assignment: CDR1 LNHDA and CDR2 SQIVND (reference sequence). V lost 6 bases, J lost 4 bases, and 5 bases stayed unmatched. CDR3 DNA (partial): TGTGCCAGTAGCCGGACAGGGGGAACCACCGGGGAG. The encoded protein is CASSRTGGTTGE. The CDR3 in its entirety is CASSRTGGTTGELFF. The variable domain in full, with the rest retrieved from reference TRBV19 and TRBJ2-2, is DGGITQSPKYLFRKEGQNVTLSCEQNLNHDAMYWYRQDPGQGLRLIYYSQIVNDFQKGDIAEGYSVSREKKESFPLTVTSAQKNPTAFYLCASSRTGGTTGELFFGEGSRLTVL.

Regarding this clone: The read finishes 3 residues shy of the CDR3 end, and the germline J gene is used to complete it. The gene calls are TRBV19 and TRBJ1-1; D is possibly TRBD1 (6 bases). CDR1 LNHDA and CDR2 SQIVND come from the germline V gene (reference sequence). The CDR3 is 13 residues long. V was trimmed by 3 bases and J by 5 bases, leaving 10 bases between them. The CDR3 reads CASSIRGLTEAFF. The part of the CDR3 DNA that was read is TGTGCCAGTAGTATCAGGGGCTTGACTGAA.

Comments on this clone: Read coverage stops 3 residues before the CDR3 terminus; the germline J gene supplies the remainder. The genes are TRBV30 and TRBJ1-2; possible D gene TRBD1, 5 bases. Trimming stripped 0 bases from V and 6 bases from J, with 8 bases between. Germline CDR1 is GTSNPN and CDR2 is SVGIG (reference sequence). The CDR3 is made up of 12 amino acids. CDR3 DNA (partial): TGTGCCTGGAGTGTGTCAGGGAATGGC. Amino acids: CAWSVSGNG. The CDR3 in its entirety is CAWSVSGNGYTF.

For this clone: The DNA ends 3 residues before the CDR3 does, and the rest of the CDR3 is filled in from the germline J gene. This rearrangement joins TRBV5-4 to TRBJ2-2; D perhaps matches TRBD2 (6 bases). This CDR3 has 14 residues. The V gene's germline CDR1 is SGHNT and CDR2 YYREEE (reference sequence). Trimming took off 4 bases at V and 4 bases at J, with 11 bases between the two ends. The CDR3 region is CASSRAGSTGELFF. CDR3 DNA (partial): TGTGCCAGCAGCCGGGCGGGGAGCACCGGGGAG.

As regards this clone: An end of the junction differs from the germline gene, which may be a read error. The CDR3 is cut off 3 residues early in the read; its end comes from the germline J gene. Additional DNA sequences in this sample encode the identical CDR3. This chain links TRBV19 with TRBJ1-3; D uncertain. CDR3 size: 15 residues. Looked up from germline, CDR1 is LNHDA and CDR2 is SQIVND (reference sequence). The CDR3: CASSIDGVLGNTIYF. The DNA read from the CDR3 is TGTGCCAGTAGTATAGACGGGGTTCTTGGAAACACA.

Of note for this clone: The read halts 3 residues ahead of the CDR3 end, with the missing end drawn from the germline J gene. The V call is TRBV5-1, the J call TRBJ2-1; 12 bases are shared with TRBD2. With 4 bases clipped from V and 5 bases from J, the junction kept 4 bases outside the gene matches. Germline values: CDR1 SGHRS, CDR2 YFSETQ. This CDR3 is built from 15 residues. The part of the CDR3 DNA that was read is TGCGCCAGCAGCCAACGGACTAGCGGGAACAATGAG. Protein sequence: CASSQRTSGNNE. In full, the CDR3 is CASSQRTSGNNEQFF.

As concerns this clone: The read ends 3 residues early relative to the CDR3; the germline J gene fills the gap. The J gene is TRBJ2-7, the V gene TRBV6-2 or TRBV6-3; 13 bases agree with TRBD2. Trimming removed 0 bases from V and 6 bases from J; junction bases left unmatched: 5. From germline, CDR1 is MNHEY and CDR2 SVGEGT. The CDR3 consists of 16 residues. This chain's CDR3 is CASSYSGTSGTGEQYF. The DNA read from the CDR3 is TGTGCCAGCAGTTACTCCGGGACTAGCGGGACGGGCGAG.

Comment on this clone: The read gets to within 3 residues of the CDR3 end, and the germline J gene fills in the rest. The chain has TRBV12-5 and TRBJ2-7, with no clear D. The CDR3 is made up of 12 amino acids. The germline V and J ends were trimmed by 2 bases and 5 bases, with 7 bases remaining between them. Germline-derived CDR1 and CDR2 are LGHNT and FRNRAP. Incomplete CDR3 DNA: TGTGCTAGTGGTTTGCTAAGCAACGAG. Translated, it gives CASGLLSNE. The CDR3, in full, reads CASGLLSNEQYF.

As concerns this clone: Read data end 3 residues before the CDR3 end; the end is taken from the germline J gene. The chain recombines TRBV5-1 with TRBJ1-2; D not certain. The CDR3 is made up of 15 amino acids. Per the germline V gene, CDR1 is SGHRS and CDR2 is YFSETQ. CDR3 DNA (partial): TGCGCCAGCAGCTCGGCGGGCCCTGAACTAAATGAC. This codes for CASSSAGPELND. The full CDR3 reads CASSSAGPELNDYTF.

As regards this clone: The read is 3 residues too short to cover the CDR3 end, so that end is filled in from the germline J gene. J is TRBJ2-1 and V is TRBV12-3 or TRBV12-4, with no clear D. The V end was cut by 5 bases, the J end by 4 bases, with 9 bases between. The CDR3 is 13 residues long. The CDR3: CASSKTMYNEQFF. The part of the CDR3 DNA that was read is TGTGCCAGCAGTAAAACTATGTACAATGAG.

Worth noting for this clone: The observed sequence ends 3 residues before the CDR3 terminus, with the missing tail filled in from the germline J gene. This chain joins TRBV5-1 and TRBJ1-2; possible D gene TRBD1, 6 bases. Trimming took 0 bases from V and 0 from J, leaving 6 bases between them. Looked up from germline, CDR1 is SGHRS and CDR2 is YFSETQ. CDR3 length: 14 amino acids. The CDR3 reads CASSLGTANYGYTF. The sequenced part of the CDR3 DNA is TGCGCCAGCAGCTTGGGGACAGCTAACTATGGC.

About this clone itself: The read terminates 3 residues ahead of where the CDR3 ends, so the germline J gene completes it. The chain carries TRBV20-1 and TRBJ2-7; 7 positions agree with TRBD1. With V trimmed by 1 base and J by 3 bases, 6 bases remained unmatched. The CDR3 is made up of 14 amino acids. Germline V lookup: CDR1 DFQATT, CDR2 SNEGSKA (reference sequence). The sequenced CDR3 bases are TGCAGTGCTAGAGTACCGGACAGGCTCTACGAG. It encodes CSARVPDRLYE. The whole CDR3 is CSARVPDRLYEQYF.

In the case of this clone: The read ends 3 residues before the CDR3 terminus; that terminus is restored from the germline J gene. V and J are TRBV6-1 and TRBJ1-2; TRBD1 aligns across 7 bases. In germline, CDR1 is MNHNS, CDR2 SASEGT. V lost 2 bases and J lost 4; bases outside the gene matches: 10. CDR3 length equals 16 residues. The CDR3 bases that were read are TGTGCCAGCAGTGAACCGGGACAGCCGCTAATCTATGGC. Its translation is CASSEPGQPLIYG. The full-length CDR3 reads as CASSEPGQPLIYGYTF.

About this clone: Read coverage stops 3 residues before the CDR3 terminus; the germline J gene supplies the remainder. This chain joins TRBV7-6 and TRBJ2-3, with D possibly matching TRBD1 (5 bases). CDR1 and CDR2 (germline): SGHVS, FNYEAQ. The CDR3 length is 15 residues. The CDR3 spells CASSLVSSGQETQYF. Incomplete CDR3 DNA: TGTGCCAGCAGCTTAGTTTCGTCAGGGCAAGAGACG.

The CDR3 bases that were read are TGTGCCAGCAGTGAAGCTGACAGGGTGAAGCCG. Amino acids: CASSEADRVKP. The entire CDR3 is CASSEADRVKPQYF. V and J are TRBV6-1 and TRBJ2-3; 7 positions agree with TRBD1. The read is 3 residues too short to cover the CDR3 end, so that end is filled in from the germline J gene. Germline V CDR1 and CDR2: MNHNS, SASEGT. The CDR3 is 14 amino acids.

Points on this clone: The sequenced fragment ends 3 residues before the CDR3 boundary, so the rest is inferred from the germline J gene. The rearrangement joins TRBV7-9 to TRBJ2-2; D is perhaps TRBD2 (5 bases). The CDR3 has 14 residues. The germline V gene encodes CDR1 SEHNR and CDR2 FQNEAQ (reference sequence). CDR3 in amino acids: CASSRSYGDEKLFF. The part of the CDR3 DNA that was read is TGTGCCAGCAGCCGGTCCTACGGGGATGAAAAG.

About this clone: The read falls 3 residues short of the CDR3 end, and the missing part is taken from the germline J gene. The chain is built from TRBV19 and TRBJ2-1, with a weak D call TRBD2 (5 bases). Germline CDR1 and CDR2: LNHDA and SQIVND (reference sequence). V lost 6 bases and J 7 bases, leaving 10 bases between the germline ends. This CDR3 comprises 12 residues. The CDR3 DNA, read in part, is TGTGCCAGTAGCTACTTAGCGAATGAG. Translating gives CASSYLANE. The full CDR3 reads CASSYLANEQFF.

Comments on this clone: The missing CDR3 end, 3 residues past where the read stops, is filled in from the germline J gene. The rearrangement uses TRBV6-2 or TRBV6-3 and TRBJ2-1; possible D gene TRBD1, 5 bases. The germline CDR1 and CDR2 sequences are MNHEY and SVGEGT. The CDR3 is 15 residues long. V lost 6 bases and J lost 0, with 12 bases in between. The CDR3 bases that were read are TGTGCCAGCAGACCTCTCGACAGCTCCTACAATGAG. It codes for CASRPLDSSYNE. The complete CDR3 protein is CASRPLDSSYNEQFF.

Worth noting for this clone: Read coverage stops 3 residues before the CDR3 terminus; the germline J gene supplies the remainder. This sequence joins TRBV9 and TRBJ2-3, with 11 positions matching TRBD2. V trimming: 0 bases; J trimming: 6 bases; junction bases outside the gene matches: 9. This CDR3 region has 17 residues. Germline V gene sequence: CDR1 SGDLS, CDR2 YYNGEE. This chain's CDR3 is CASSVGGSGRVMDTQYF. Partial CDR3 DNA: TGTGCCAGCAGCGTAGGTGGTAGCGGGAGGGTGATGGATACG.

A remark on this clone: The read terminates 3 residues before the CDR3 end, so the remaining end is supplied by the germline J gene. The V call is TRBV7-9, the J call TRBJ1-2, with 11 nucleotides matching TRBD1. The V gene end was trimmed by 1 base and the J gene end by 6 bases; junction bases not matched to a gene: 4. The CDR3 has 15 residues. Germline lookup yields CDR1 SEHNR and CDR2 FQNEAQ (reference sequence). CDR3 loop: CASSLGWGQGDGYTF. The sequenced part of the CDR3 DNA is TGTGCCAGCAGCTTAGGATGGGGACAGGGGGATGGC.

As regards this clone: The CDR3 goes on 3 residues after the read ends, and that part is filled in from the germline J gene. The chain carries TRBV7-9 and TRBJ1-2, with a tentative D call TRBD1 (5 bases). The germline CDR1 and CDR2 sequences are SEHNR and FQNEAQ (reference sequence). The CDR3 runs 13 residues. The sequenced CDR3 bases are TGTGCCAGCAGCTTAGAGGGGTGGACGGGC. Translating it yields CASSLEGWTG. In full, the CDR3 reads CASSLEGWTGYTF.

CDR3 sequence reads: CASSLELAVYEQYF. The covered CDR3 bases are TGTGCCAGCAGCTTAGAACTAGCGGTGTACGAG. The chain links TRBV7-2 to TRBJ2-7; TRBD2 matches at 8 bases. The read terminates 3 residues before the CDR3 end, so the remaining end is supplied by the germline J gene. Germline assignment: CDR1 SGHTA and CDR2 FQGNSA. Trimming cost V 1 base and J 4 bases; bases outside gene matches: 3. This CDR3 contains 14 residues.

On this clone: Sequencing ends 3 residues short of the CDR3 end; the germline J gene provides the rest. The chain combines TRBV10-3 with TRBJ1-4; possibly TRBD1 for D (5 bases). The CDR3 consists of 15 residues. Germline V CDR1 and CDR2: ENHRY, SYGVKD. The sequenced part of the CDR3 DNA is TGTGCCATCAGTGAGTCTAATAGGGGAAATTCACCA. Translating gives CAISESNRGNSP. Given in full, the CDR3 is CAISESNRGNSPLFF.

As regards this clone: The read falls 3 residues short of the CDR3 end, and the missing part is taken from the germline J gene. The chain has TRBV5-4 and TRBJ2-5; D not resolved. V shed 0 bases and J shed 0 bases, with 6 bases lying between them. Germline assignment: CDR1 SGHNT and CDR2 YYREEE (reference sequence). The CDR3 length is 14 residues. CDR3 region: CASSLVPDQETQYF. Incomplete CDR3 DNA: TGTGCCAGCAGCTTGGTCCCCGACCAAGAGACC.

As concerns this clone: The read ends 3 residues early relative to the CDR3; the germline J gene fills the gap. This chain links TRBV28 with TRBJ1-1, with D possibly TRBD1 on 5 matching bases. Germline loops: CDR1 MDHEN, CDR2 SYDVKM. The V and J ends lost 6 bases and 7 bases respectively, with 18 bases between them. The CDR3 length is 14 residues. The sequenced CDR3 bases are TGTGCCAGCAGCTCAGATCCGGGGGTGGATGAA. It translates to CASSSDPGVDE. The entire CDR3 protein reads CASSSDPGVDEAFF.

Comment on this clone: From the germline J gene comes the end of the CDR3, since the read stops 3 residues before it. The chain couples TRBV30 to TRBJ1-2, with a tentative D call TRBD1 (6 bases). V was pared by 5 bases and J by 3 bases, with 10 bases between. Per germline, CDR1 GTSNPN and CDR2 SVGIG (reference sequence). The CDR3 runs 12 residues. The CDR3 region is CAWEQGDYGYTF. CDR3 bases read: TGTGCCTGGGAACAGGGCGACTATGGC. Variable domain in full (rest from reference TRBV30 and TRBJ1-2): SQTIHQWPATLVQPVGSPLSLECTVEGTSNPNLYWYRQAAGRGLQLLFYSVGIGQISSEVPQNLSASRPQDRQFILSSKKLLLSDSGFYLCAWEQGDYGYTFGSGTRLTVV.